This entry describes one T cell receptor (beta chain). The CDR3 extends over 13 amino acids. Germline values: CDR1 MNHEY, CDR2 SVGEGT. With 10 bases removed from V and 7 bases from J, the gap between germline ends came to 19 bases. A single record per CDR3 protein comes from TCRdb applying MiXCR to the RT-PCR reads. The sample has thousands of distinct CDR3 sequences, approximately 31% seen once. The origin of this receptor is a female donor with primary Sjogren's syndrome. V and J are TRBV6-2 or TRBV6-3 and TRBJ1-2, with TRBD1 as a possible D gene (6 bases). The sequenced sample was memory CD4+ T cells from salivary gland. CDR3 protein: CATANPGAGGYTF. As DNA, the CDR3 is TGTGCCACCGCAAATCCGGGGGCAGGTGGCTACACCTTC.